This T cell receptor beta chain is from a study of T cell responses to AZD1222 COVID-19 vaccine. Looking at the study overall: The study pooled second doses at about 4 or about 12 weeks.

Clones were sequenced by immunoSEQ multiplex PCR, and TCRdb holds only the in-frame ones, with some missing. The sample has 150,000 to 200,000 clones, 80% to 95% seen once. The CDR3 is 16 residues long. CDR1 is SGHAT, CDR2 FQNNGV, per germline. V was clipped by 1 base and J by 0 bases, with 10 bases between them. This material consisted of peripheral blood, taken on day 0 of AZD1222 vaccination. The V and J genes are TRBV11-2 and TRBJ2-1; D is undetermined. The source is an adult in good health. This CDR3 is CASSLGSTFSYNEQFF. The CDR3 DNA reads TGTGCCAGCAGCTTAGGTTCGACATTCTCCTACAATGAGCAGTTCTTC.